The TCR beta chain under discussion was sequenced for a study of control samples from healthy donors and cancer patients. Germline lookup yields CDR1 MNHEY and CDR2 SVGAGI. V was pared by 7 bases and J by 6 bases, with 7 bases of the junction left unmatched. The CDR3 has 13 residues. This table comes from immunoSEQ multiplex PCR, and its TCRdb copy is limited to in-frame clones, with some not included. This sample has 150,000 or so clones, with about 90% found just once. The chain recombines TRBV6-5 with TRBJ2-7, with 9 positions matching TRBD2. The clonotype comes from a woman in her twenties or thirties in good health. Sequencing used blood. CDR3 amino acids: CASKKELAGEQYF. The CDR3 region has the DNA TGTGCCAGCAAAAAGGAACTAGCGGGCGAGCAGTACTTC.